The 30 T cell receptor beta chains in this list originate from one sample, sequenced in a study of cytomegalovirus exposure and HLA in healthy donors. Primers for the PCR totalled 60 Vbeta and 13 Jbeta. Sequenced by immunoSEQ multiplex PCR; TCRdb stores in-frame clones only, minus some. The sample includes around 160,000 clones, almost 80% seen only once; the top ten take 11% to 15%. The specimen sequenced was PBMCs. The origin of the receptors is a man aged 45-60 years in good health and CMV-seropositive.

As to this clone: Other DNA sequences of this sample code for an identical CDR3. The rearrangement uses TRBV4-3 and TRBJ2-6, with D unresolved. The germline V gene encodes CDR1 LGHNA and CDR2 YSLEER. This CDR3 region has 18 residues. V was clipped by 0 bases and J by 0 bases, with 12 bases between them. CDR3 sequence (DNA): TGCGCCAGCAGCCAAGAATTAAACAGCCGCTCTGGGGCCAACGTCCTGACTTTC. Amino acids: CASSQELNSRSGANVLTF.

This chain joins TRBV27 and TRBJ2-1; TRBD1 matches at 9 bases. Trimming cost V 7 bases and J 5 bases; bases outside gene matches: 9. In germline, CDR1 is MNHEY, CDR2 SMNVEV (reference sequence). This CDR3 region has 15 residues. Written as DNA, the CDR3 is TGTGCCAGCACCGGACAGGGGTGGTATGACAATGAGCAGTTCTTC. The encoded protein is CASTGQGWYDNEQFF.

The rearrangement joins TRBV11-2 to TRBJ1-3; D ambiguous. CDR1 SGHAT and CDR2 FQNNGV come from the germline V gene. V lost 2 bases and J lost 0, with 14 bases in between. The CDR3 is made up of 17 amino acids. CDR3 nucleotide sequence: TGTGCCAGCAGCTTATTCGCTGAGGGAATCTCTGGAAACACCATATATTTT. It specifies CASSLFAEGISGNTIYF.

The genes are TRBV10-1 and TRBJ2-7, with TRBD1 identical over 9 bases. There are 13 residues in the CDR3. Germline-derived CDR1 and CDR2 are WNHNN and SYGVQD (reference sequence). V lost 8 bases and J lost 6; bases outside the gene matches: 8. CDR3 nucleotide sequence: TGCGCCAGCTCGGAGGACAGGGGAAGCGAGCAGTACGTC. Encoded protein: CASSEDRGSEQYV.

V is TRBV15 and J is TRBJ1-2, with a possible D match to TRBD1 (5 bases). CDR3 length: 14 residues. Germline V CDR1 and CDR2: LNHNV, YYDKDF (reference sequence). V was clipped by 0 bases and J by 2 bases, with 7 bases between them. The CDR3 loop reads CATSRDGGNYGYTF. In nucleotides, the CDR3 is TGTGCCACCAGCAGAGATGGGGGGAACTATGGCTACACCTTC.

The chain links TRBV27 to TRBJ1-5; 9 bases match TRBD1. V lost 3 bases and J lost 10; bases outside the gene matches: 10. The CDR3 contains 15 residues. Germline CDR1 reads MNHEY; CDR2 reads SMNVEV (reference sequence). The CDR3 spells CASSLVGQGHQPQHF. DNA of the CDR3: TGTGCCAGCAGTTTGGTGGGACAGGGACACCAACCCCAGCATTTT.

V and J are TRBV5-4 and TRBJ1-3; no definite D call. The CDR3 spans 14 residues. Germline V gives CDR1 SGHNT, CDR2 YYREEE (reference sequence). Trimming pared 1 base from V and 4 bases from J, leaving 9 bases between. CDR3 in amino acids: CASSLRDGGNTIYF. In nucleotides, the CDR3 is TGTGCCAGCAGCTTGAGAGACGGGGGAAACACCATATATTTT.

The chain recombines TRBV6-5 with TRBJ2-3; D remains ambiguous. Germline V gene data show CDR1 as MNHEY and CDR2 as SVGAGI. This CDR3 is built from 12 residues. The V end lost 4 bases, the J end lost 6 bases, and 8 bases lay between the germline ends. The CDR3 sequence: CASSSPRDTQYF. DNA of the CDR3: TGTGCCAGCAGTTCCCCCCGGGATACGCAGTATTTT.

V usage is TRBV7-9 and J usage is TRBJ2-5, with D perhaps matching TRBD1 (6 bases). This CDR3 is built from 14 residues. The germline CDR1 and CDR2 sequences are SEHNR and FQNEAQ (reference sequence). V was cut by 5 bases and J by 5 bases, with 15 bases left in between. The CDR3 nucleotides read TGTGCCAGCAGCCCCGGACAGACCGGGGAGACCCAGTACTTC. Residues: CASSPGQTGETQYF.

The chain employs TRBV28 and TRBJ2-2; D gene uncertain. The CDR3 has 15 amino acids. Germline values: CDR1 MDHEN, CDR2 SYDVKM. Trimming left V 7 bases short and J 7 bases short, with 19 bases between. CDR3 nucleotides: TGTGCCAGCACGATCGGGTGGTCGACTCACGGGGAGCTGTTTTTT. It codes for CASTIGWSTHGELFF.

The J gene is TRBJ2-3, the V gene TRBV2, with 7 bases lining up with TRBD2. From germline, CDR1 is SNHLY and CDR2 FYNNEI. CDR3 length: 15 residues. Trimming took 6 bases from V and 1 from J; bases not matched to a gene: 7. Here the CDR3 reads CASRRTSDRTDTQYF. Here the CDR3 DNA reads TGTGCCAGCAGGAGAACTAGCGACCGCACAGATACGCAGTATTTT.

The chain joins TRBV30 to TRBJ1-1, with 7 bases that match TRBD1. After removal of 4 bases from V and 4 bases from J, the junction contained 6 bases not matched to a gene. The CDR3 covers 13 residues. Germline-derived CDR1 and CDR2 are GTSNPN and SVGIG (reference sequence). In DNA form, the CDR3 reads TGTGCCTGGACCAGACAGGGAAGCACTGAAGCTTTCTTT. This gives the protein CAWTRQGSTEAFF.

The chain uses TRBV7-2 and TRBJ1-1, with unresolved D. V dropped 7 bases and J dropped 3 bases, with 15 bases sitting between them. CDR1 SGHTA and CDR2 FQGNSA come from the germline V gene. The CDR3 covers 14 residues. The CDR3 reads CASTTSGAYTEAFF. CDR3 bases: TGTGCCAGCACCACTAGTGGTGCGTACACTGAAGCTTTCTTT.

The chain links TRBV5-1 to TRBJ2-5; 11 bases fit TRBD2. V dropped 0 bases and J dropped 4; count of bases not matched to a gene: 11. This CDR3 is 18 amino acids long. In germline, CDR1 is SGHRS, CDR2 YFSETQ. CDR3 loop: CASSLVVRLAGHGETQYF. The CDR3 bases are TGCGCCAGCAGCTTGGTCGTTAGACTAGCGGGGCATGGAGAGACCCAGTACTTC.

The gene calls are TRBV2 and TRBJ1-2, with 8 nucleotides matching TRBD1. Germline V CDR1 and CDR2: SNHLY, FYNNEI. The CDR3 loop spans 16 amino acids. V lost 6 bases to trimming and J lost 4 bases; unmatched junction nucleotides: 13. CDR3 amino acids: CASRKGRGPIVYGYTF. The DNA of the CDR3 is TGTGCCAGCAGGAAGGGCAGGGGGCCTATCGTCTATGGCTACACCTTC.

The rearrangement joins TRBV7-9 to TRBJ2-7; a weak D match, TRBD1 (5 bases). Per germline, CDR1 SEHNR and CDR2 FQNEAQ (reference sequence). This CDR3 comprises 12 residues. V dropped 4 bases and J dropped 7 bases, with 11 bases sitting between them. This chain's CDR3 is CASSSDSQEQYV. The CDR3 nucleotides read TGTGCCAGCAGCTCCGACAGCCAAGAGCAGTACGTC.

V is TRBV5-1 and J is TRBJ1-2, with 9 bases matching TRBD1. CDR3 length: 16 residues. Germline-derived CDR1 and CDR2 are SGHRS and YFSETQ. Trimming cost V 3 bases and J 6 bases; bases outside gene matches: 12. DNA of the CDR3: TGCGCCAGCAGCTGGACGGGACAGGGACAATTTGATGGCTACACCTTC. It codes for CASSWTGQGQFDGYTF. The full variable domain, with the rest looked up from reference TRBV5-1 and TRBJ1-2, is KAGVTQTPRYLIKTRGQQVTLSCSPISGHRSVSWYQQTPGQGLQFLFEYFSETQRNKGNFPGRFSGRQFSNSRSEMNVSTLELGDSALYLCASSWTGQGQFDGYTFGSGTRLTVV.

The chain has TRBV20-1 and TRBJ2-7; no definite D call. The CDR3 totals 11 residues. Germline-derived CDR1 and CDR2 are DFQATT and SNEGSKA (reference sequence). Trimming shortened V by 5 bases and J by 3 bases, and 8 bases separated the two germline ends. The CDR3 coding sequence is TGCAGTGCTCCGTTACTCTACGAGCAGTACTTC. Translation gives CSAPLLYEQYF.

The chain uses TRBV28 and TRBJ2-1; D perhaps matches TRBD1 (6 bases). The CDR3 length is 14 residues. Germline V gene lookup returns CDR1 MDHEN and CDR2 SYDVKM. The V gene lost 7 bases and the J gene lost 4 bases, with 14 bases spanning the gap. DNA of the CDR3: TGTGCCAGCAAAACATACCAGGGGTACAATGAGCAGTTCTTC. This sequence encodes CASKTYQGYNEQFF.

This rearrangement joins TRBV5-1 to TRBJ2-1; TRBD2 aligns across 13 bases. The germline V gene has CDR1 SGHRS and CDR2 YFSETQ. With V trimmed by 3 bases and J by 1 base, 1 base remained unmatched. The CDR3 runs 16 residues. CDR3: CASSWGLAGSYNEQFF. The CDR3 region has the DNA TGCGCCAGCAGCTGGGGACTAGCGGGGTCCTACAATGAGCAGTTCTTC.

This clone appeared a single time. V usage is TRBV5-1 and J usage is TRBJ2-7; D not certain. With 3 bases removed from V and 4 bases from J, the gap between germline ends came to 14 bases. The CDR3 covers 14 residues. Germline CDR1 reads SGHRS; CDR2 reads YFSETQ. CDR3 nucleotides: TGCGCCAGCAGCTCAACGTATCAGGCGTACGAGCAGTACTTC. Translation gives CASSSTYQAYEQYF.

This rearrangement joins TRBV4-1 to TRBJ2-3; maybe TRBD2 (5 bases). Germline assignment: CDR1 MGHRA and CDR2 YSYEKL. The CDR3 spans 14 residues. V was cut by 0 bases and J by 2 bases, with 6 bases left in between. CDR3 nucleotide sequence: TGCGCCAGCAGCCAAGAGAGGGCCACAGATACGCAGTATTTT. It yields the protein CASSQERATDTQYF.

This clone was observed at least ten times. Written as DNA, the CDR3 is TGTGCCAGCTCACCAAACAGCCACGAAGAAAAACTGTTTTTT. Translation gives CASSPNSHEEKLFF. The chain recombines TRBV18 with TRBJ1-4; D is ambiguous. The CDR3 runs to 14 residues. The V end was cut by 2 bases, the J end by 8 bases, with 12 bases between. In germline, CDR1 is KGHSH, CDR2 LQKENI.

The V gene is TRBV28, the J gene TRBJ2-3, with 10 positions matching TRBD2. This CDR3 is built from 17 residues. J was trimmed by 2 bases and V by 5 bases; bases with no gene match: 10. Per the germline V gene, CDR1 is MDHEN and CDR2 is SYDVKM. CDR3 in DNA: TGTGCCAGCAGTCCCCCCTGGACTAGCGGAAACACAGATACGCAGTATTTT. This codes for CASSPPWTSGNTDTQYF. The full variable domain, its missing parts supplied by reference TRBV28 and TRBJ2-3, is DVKVTQSSRYLVKRTGEKVFLECVQDMDHENMFWYRQDPGLGLRLIYFSYDVKMKEKGDIPEGYSVSREKKERFSLILESASTNQTSMYLCASSPPWTSGNTDTQYFGPGTRLTVL.

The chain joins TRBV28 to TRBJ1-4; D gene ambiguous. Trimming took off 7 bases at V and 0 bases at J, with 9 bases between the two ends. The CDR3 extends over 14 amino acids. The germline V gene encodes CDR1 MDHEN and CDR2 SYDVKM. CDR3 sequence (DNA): TGTGCCAGCACCGGGGATGCAACTAATGAAAAACTGTTTTTT. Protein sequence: CASTGDATNEKLFF.

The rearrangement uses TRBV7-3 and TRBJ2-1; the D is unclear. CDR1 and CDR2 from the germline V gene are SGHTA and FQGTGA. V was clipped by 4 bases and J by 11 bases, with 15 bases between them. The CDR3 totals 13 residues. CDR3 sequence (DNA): TGTGCCAGCAGCTCCGAGCCCTCAAGTAAGCAGTTCTTC. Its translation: CASSSEPSSKQFF.

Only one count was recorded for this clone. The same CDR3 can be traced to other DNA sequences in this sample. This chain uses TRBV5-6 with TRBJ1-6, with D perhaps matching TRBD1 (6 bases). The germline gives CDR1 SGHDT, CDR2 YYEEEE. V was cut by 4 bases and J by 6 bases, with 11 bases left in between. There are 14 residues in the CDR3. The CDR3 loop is CASSLRGSNSPLHF. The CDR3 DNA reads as TGTGCCAGCAGCCTCAGGGGTAGTAATTCACCCCTCCACTTT.

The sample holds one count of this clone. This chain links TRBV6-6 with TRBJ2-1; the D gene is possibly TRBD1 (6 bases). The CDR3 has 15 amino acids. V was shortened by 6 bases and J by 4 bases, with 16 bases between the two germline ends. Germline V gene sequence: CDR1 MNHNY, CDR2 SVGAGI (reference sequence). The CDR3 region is CASSPSGVYYNEQFF. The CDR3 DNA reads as TGTGCCAGCAGCCCGTCAGGGGTATATTACAATGAGCAGTTCTTC.

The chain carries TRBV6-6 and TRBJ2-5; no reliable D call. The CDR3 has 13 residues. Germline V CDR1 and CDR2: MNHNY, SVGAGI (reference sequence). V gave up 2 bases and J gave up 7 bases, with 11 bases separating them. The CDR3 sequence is CASSYGGDGTQYF. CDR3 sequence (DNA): TGTGCCAGCAGTTACGGCGGAGACGGGACCCAGTACTTC.

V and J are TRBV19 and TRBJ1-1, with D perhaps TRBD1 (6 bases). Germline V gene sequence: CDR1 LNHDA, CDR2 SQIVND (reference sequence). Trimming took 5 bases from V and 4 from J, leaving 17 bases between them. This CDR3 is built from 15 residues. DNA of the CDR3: TGTGCCAGTAGTCTCCCGACAGGTCCGCGCACTGAAGCTTTCTTT. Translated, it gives CASSLPTGPRTEAFF.